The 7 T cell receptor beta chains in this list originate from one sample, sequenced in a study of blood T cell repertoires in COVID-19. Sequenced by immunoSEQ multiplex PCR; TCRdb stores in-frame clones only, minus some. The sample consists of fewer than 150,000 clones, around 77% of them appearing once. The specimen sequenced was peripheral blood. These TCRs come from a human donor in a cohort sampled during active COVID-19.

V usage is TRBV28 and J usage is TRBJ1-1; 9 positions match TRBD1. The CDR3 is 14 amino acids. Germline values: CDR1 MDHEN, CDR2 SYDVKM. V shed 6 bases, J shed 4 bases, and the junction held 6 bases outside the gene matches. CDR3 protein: CASRPGTGSTEAFF. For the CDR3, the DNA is TGTGCCAGCAGACCCGGGACAGGGAGCACTGAAGCTTTCTTT.

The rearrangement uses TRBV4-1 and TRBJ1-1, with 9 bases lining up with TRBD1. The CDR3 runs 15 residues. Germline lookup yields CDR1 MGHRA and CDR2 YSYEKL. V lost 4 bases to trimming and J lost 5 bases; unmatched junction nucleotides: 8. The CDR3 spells CASSPLQGALTEAFF. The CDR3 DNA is TGCGCCAGCAGCCCCTTACAGGGGGCGCTTACTGAAGCTTTCTTT.

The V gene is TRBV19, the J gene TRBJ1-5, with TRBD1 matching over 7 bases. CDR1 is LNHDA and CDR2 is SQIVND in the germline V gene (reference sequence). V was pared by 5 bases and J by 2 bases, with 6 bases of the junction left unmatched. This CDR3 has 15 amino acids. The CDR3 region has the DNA TGTGCCAGTAGTGTACAGGGGAGCGGCAATCAGCCCCAGCATTTT. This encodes CASSVQGSGNQPQHF.

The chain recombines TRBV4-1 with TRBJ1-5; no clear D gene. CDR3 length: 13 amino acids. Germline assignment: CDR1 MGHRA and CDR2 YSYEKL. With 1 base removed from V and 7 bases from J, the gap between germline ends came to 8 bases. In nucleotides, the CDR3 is TGCGCCAGCAGCCAAGCCCCCAGGCAGCCCCAGCATTTT. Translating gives CASSQAPRQPQHF.

The CDR3, as DNA: TGTGCCAGTAGTACGATAGCGGGGGGCTACGAGCAGTACTTC. Translating gives CASSTIAGGYEQYF. The chain carries TRBV19 and TRBJ2-7; 10 bases fit TRBD2. The CDR3 loop spans 14 amino acids. J gave up 3 bases and V 4 bases, and 3 bases lay outside the gene matches. Germline loops: CDR1 LNHDA, CDR2 SQIVND (reference sequence).

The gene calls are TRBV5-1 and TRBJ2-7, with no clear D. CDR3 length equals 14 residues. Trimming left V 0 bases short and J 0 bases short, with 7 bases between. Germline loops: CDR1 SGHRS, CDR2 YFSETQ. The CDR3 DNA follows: TGCGCCAGCAGCTTGGCGGTCACCTCCTACGAGCAGTACTTC. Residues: CASSLAVTSYEQYF.

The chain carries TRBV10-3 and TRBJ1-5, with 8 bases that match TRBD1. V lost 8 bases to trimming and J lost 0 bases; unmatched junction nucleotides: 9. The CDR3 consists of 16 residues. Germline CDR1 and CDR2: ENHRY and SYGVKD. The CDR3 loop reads CAIEGQDIYSNQPQHF. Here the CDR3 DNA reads TGTGCCATCGAGGGACAGGACATTTATAGCAATCAGCCCCAGCATTTT.